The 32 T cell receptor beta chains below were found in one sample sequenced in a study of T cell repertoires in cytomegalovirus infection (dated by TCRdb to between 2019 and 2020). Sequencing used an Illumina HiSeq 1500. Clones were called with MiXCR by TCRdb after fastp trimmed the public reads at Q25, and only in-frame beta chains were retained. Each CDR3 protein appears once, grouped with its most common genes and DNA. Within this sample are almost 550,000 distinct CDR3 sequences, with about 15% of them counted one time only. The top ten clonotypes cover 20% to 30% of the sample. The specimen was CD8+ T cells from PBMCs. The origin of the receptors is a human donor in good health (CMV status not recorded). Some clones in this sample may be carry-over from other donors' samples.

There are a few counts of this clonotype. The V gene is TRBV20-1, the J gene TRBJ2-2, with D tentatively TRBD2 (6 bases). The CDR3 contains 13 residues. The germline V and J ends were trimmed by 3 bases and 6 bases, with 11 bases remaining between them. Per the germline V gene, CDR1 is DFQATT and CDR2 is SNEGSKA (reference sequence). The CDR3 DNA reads TGCAGTGCTAGCGTGCGGGAAGCCGGGGAGCTGTTTTTT. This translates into CSASVREAGELFF.

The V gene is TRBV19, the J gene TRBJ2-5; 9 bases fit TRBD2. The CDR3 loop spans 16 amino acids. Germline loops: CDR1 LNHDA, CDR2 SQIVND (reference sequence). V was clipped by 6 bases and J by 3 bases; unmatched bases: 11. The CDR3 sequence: CASSSWMIAGEETQYF. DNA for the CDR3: TGTGCCAGTAGCTCCTGGATGATAGCGGGGGAAGAGACCCAGTACTTC.

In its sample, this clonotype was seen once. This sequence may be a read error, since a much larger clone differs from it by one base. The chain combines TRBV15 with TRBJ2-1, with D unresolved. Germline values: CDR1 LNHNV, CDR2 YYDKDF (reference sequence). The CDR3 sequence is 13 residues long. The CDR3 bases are TGTGCCACCAGCAGTTTGGGGTTCAATAAGCAGTTCTTC. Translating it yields CATSSLGFNKQFF.

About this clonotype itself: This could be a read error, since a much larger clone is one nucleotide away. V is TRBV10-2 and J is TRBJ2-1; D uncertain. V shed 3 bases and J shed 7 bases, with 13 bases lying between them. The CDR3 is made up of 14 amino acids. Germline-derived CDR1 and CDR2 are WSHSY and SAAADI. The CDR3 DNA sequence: TGCGCCAGCAGTGAACGGAAGTTTTTAAATGAGCAGTTCTTC. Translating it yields CASSERKFLNEQFF.

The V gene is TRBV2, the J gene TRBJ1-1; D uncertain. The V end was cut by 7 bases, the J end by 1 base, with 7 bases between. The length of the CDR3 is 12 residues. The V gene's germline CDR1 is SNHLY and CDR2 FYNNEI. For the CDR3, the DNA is TGTGCCAGCAAGGACGAGAACACTGAAGCTTTCTTT. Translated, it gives CASKDENTEAFF.

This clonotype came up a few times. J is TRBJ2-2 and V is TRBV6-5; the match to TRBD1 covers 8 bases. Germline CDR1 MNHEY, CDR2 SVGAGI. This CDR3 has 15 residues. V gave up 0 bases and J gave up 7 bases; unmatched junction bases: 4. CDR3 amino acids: CASSYSTGASGELFF. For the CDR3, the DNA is TGTGCCAGCAGTTACTCGACAGGGGCCAGCGGGGAGCTGTTTTTT.

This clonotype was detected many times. The CDR3 region is CASSFFGLADEQYF. CDR3 in DNA: TGTGCCAGCAGTTTCTTCGGACTAGCTGACGAGCAGTACTTC. The rearrangement joins TRBV27 to TRBJ2-7, with 8 positions matching TRBD2. With 3 bases clipped from V and 5 bases from J, the junction kept 6 bases outside the gene matches. Germline CDR1 MNHEY, CDR2 SMNVEV (reference sequence). This CDR3 spans 14 amino acids.

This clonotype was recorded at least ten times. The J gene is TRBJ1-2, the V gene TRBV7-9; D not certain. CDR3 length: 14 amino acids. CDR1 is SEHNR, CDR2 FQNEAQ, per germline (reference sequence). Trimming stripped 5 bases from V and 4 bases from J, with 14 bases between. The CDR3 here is CASSIDTNLYGYTF. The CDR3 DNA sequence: TGTGCCAGCAGCATTGACACAAACCTCTATGGCTACACCTTC.

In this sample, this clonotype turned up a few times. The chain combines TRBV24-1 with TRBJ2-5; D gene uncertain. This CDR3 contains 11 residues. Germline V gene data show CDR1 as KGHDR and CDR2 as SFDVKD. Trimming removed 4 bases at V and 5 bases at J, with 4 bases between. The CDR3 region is CATSDRETQYF. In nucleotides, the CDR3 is TGTGCCACCAGTGACCGGGAGACCCAGTACTTC.

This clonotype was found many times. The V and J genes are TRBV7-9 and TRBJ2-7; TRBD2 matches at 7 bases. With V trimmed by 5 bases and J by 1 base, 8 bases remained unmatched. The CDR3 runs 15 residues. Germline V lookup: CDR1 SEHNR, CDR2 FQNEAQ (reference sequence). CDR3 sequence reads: CASSHLGGGSYEQYF. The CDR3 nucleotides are TGTGCCAGCAGCCACCTAGGCGGGGGATCCTACGAGCAGTACTTC.

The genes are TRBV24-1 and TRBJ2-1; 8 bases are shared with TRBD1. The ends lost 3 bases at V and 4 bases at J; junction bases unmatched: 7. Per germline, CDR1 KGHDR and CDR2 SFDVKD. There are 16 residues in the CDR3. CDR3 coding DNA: TGTGCCACCAGTGATCCCGACAGGGGAGTATACAATGAGCAGTTCTTC. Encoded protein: CATSDPDRGVYNEQFF.

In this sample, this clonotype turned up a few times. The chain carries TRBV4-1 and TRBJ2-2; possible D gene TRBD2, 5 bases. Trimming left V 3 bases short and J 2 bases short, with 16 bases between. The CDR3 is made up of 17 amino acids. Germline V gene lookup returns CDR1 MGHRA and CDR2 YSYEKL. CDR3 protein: CASSHQRTRGNTGELFF. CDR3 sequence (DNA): TGCGCCAGCAGCCACCAAAGGACCCGGGGAAACACCGGGGAGCTGTTTTTT.

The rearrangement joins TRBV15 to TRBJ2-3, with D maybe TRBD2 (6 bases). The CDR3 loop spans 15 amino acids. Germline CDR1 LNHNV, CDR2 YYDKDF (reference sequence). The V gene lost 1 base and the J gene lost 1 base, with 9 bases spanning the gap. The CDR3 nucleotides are TGTGCCACCAGCAGAGGGGGGGATGGCACAGATACGCAGTATTTT. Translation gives CATSRGGDGTDTQYF.

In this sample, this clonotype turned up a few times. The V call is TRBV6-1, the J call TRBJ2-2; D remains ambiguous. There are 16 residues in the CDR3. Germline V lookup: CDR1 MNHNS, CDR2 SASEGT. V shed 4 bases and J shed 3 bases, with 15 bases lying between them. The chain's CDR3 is CASSVGSAEYTGELFF. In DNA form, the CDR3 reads TGTGCCAGCAGTGTAGGGTCGGCAGAGTACACCGGGGAGCTGTTTTTT.

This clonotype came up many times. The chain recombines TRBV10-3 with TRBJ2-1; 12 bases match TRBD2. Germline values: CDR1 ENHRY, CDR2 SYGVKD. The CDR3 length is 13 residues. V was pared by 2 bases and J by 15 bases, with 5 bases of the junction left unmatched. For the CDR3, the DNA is TGTGCCATCAGTGAGGGACTAGCGGGATGGCGGTTCTTC. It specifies CAISEGLAGWRFF.

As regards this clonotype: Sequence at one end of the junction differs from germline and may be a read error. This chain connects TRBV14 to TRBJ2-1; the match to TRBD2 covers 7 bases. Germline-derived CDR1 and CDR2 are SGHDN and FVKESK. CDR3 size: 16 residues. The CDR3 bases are TGTGCCAGCAGCCAAGATTGGGGGGGGGGATACAATGTGCAGTTCTTC. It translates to CASSQDWGGGYNVQFF. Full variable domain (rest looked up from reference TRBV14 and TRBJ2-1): EAGVTQFPSHSVIEKGQTVTLRCDPISGHDNLYWYRRVMGKEIKFLLHFVKESKQDESGMPNNRFLAERTGGTYSTLKVQPAELEDSGVYFCASSQDWGGGYNVQFFGPGTRLTVL.

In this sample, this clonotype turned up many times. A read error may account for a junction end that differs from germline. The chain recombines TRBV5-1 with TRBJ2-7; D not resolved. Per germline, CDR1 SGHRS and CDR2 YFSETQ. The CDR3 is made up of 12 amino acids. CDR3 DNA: TGTGCCAGCAGCTTAGATGGCTACGAGCAGTACTTC. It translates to CASSLDGYEQYF.

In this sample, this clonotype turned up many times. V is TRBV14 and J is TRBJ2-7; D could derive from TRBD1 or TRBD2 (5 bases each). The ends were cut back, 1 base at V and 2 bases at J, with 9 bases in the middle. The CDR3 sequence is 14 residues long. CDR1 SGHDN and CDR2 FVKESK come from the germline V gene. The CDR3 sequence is CASSQGDGPYEQYF. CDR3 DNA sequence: TGTGCCAGCAGCCAAGGGGACGGACCCTACGAGCAGTACTTC.

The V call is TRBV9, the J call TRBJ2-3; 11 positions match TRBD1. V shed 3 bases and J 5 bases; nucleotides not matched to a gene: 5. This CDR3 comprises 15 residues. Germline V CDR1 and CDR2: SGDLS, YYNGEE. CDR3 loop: CASSAEGTGGDTQYF. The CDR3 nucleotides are TGTGCCAGCAGCGCCGAGGGGACAGGGGGAGATACGCAGTATTTT.

The CDR3 bases are TGTGCCAGTAGTATTCTCCGGGACAGGGCCTACGAGCAGTACTTC. Amino acids: CASSILRDRAYEQYF. The chain combines TRBV19 with TRBJ2-7, with 9 nucleotides matching TRBD1. From germline, CDR1 is LNHDA and CDR2 SQIVND (reference sequence). V dropped 3 bases and J dropped 2; count of bases not matched to a gene: 5. The CDR3 totals 15 residues.

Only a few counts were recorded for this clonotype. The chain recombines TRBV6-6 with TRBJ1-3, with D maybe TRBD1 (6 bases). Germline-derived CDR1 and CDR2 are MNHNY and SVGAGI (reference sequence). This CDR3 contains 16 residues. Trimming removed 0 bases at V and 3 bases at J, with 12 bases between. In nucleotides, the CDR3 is TGTGCCAGCAGTTACTCATGGGGGGGCGGTGGAAACACCATATATTTT. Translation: CASSYSWGGGGNTIYF.

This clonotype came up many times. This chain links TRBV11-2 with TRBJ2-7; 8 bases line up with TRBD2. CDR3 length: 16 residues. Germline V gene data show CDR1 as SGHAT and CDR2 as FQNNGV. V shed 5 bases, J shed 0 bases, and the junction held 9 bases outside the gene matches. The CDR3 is CASSLLGGRSSYEQYF. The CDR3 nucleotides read TGTGCCAGCAGCCTCTTGGGCGGGAGGTCCTCCTACGAGCAGTACTTC.

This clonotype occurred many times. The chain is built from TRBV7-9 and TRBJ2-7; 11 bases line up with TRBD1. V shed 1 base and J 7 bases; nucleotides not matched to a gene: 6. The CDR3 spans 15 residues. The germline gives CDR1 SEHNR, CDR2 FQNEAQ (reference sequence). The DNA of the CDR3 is TGTGCCAGCAGCTTAGGTGGACAGGGGGCAAGGGAGCAGTACTTC. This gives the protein CASSLGGQGAREQYF.

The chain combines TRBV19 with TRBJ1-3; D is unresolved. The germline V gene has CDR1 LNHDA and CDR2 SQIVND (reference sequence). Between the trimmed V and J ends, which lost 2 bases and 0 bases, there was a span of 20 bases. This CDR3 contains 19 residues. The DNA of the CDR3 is TGTGCCAGTAGTATATTTCCCGTCTTATCGCGGCTCTCTGGAAACACCATATATTTT. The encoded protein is CASSIFPVLSRLSGNTIYF. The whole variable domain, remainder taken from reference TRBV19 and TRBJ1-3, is DGGITQSPKYLFRKEGQNVTLSCEQNLNHDAMYWYRQDPGQGLRLIYYSQIVNDFQKGDIAEGYSVSREKKESFPLTVTSAQKNPTAFYLCASSIFPVLSRLSGNTIYFGEGSWLTVV.

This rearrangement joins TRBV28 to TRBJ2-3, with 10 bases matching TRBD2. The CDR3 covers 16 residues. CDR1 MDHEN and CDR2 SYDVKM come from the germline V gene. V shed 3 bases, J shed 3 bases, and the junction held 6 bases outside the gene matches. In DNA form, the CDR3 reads TGTGCCAGCAGTTTTGTTCTAGCGGGAGATACAGATACGCAGTATTTT. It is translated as CASSFVLAGDTDTQYF. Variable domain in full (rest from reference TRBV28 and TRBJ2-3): DVKVTQSSRYLVKRTGEKVFLECVQDMDHENMFWYRQDPGLGLRLIYFSYDVKMKEKGDIPEGYSVSREKKERFSLILESASTNQTSMYLCASSFVLAGDTDTQYFGPGTRLTVL.

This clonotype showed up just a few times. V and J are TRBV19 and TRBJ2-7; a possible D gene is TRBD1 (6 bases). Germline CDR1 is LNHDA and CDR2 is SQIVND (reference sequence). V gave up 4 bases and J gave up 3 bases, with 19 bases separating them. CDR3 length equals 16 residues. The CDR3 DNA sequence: TGTGCCAGTAGTAAGGTCGAGGGGGAGTTGGACTACGAGCAGTACTTC. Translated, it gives CASSKVEGELDYEQYF.

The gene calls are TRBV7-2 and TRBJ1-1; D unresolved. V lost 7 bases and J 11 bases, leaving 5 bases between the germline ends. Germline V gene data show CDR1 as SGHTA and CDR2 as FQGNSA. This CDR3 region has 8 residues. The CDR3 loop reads CASTFAFF. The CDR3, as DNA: TGTGCCAGCACCTTCGCTTTCTTT.

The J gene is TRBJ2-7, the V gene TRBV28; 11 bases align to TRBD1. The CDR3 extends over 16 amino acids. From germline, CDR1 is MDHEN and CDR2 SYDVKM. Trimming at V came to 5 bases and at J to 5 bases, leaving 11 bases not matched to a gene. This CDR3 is CASSPWTGGVEDEQYF. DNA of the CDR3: TGTGCCAGCAGTCCGTGGACAGGGGGCGTTGAAGACGAGCAGTACTTC.

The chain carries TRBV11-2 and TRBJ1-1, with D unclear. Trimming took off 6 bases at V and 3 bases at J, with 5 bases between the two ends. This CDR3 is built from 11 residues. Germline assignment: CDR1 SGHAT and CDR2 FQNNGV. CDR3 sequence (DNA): TGTGCCAGCAGATATGACACTGAAGCTTTCTTT. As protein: CASRYDTEAFF.

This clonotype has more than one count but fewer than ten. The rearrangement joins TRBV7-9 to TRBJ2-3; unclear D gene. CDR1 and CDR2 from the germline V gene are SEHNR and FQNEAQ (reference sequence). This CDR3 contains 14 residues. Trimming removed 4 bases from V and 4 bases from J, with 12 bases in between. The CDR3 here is CASSSVLEADTQYF. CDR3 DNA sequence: TGTGCCAGCAGCTCTGTTCTAGAGGCAGATACGCAGTATTTT. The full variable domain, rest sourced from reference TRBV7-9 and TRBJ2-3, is DTGVSQNPRHKITKRGQNVTFRCDPISEHNRLYWYRQTLGQGPEFLTYFQNEAQLEKSRLLSDRFSAERPKGSFSTLEIQRTEQGDSAMYLCASSSVLEADTQYFGPGTRLTVL.

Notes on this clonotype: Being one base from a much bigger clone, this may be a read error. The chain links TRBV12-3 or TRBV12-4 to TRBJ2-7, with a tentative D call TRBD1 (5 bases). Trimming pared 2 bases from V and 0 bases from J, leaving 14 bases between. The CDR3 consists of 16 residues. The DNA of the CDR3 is TGTGCCAGCAGTTTACACCCAGTGGGGCCCTCCTACGAGCAGTACTTC. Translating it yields CASSLHPVGPSYEQYF.

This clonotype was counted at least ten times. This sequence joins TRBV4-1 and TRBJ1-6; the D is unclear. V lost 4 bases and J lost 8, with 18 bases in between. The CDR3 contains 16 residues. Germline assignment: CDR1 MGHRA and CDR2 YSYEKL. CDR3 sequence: CASSRLFQADDSPLHF. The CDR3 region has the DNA TGCGCCAGCAGCCGCCTGTTCCAGGCCGACGATTCACCCCTCCACTTT.